This T cell receptor (beta chain) was sequenced for a study of CD4+ T cells in melanoma. Turning to this clone: As yet, its antigen is unknown.

Assay used: immunoSEQ multiplex PCR; TCRdb lists only in-frame clones, some missing. The sample lists more than 90,000 clones; 92% were seen once. Study observations and caveats: CD8+ T cell, macrophage and B cell function reportedly correlated with neoantigen-specific CD4+ T cells. Reportedly, melanoma neoantigen-specific CD4+ T cells showed varied differentiation states.

The clonotype comes from a human donor with melanoma. Sequencing was done on a sample of peripheral blood.

The CDR3: CASSSKTSGANIQYF. CDR3 DNA sequence: TGCGCCAGCAGCTCAAAGACTAGCGGGGCAAACATTCAGTACTTC. The chain is built from TRBV4-1 and TRBJ2-4, with 11 bases matching TRBD2. The CDR3 extends over 15 amino acids. From germline, CDR1 is MGHRA and CDR2 YSYEKL. J gave up 6 bases and V 5 bases, and 6 bases lay outside the gene matches.